This T cell receptor beta chain was recovered during a study of identical twins. Study outcomes and limitations: Conclusions leaned on cross-sectional statistical analysis and did not track the same donors over time. Part of the zero-insertion signal could reflect confounding by invariant MAIT and iNKT cells.

Donors uniformly comprised healthy Caucasians. TCRdb independently ran MiXCR on the 5' RACE reads; one entry per CDR3 protein. The table records approximately 530,000 distinct CDR3 sequences, approximately 20% of them present only once. Trimming removed 8 bases from V and 4 bases from J, with 8 bases in between. Germline assignment: CDR1 SNHLY and CDR2 FYNNEI. The CDR3 is 11 residues long. A word on this clonotype: As yet, its antigen is unknown.

The same data also contributed to another study, on yellow fever vaccine responses in identical twins.

The chain has TRBV2 and TRBJ1-1, with unresolved D. This receptor was identified in a woman between 18 and 29 years old in good health. Sample: CD4+ T cells sorted from blood. This chain's CDR3 is CASARITEAFF. CDR3 sequence (DNA): TGTGCCAGCGCGCGGATCACTGAAGCTTTCTTT.